What follows describes a single T cell receptor (beta chain). No antigen is known for it. One base away there is no much larger clone; base qualities are not given. This entry comes from a study of cytomegalovirus exposure and HLA in healthy donors listed by TCRdb under 2017. In terms of the full investigation: An earlier analysis of under 600 of the donors reported 250 to 350 Gb of sequence data and some 120 million unique TCR beta sequences from roughly 200 million T cells. An early release covering some 640 HLA-typed donors comprised 300 to 350 gigabases of sequencing data and around 86 million unique TCR sequences. The genetic ancestry cluster associated with self-reported Caucasian donors included 80% to 90% of the roughly 360 genotyped donors. The study aimed to test whether signatures of past pathogen exposure could be identified by cataloging public T cell receptors. The study profiled the T cell repertoires of more than 500 subjects by immunosequencing and related them to cytomegalovirus serostatus. In addition to the first cohort of hundreds of subjects, a separate validation cohort of approximately 130 different subjects was used. The study combined high-throughput TCR immunosequencing, statistical association of individual TCRs with disease status, and machine learning to predict cytomegalovirus infection status. A later analysis re-examined previously published TCR beta repertoires from about 670 donors and added high-resolution HLA genotyping to investigate patterns of TCR occurrence. The later analysis used no new phenotypic data to find candidate immune exposures, relying instead on TCR beta sequences and their occurrence across donors. To decide whether each TCR beta V gene segment behaved as functional or pseudogenic, an earlier analysis of some 600 of the donors relied on high-throughput TCR beta sequencing. Donor age, sex, ethnicity and CMV serostatus were collected together with the repertoire data. A later genetic analysis used genome-wide SNP genotypes for about 60% of the roughly 670 donors, treating that subset as a discovery cohort. All discovery cohort repertoires had been generated on a single sequencing platform. HLA typing included class I and class II loci at four-digit resolution. The number of typed donors differed by locus: 629-630 for A, B, C, DRB1 and DQB1; approximately 520 for DQA1; 606 for DPA1; and roughly 450 for DPB1. Several DR-DQ haplotypes were treated as single units for association and clustering because of strong linkage in the cohort. On average, around 200,000 unique TCR beta nucleotide sequences were sequenced per donor among about 400 genotyped donors of the cohort, with 15% to 20% of those sequences being non-productive. Broad study findings and their caveats: Roughly uniform sequencing depth across donors was assumed in presence/absence analyses, although this assumption may not hold. A further reported finding was that TCR beta sequences accurately predicted the HLA-A and HLA-B alleles for most subjects in the first cohort. In a later analysis, the rate of TCR association differed among HLA loci, with DRB1 alleles having the most associated TCRs and HLA-C alleles having the fewest. This cohort had only TCR beta chains sequenced, and the lack of alpha or paired-chain data limited which features could be detected. Cytomegalovirus status was reported to be diagnosed by the classifier with high specificity and sensitivity in both the original and validation cohorts. The sequencing pipeline was judged likely to have produced a cluster of highly shared sequence variants as a technical artifact. In a later genetic analysis, a missense DCLRE1C variant was associated with V-gene and J-gene trimming of TCR beta chains, and the association was replicated in an independent cohort. A later analysis associated roughly 17,000 TCR beta sequences with specific HLA alleles at a false discovery rate of 0.05. In an earlier analysis of 587 of the donors, most TCR beta V segments appeared in productive rearrangements about 90% or about 30% of the time, broadly matching IMGT annotations. In a later analysis, most CMV-associated TCR beta chains were found to appear HLA-restricted, with HLA associations seemingly driven largely by CMV exposure. In a later analysis, HLA-associated TCR beta chains showed more clonal expansion and lower generation probabilities than non-associated chains that were equally common. A total of about 180 TCR beta chains were listed by the study as associated with cytomegalovirus. The authors suggested that the approach could potentially be extended to other disease states and immunological phenotypes. When HLA alleles, especially DR and DQ, strongly co-occurred, TCR associations were difficult to assign to individual alleles. Linkage disequilibrium might explain the correlated functional status among segregating V segments, but an unknown experimental factor could not be excluded. The earlier analysis of approximately 560 of the donors excluded around 17 rarely observed V segments, including chromosome 9 orphons, because counts were too low. According to a later genetic analysis, donors in an Asian-associated ancestry cluster had fewer N-insertions in productive TCRs than the roughly 660-donor mean. Because HLA typing was unavailable for some donors at each locus, only the typed subset was used in association tests. Across donors, most TCR sequences were observed very rarely, whereas some public TCRs were present in many individuals. A few of the identified cytomegalovirus-associated TCR beta chains were confirmed in vitro to be specific for cytomegalovirus antigens. For the cohort, immune exposure information was limited to CMV serostatus. Several of the top co-occurrence clusters appeared to be linked to parvovirus B19, influenza, CMV and Epstein-Barr virus, according to a later analysis.

Libraries were prepared through the immunoSEQ multiplex PCR assay. For the multiplex PCR, a mixture combining 60 forward primers for TCR Vbeta segments and 13 reverse primers for TCR Jbeta segments was used. Amplification of the CDR3 region of rearranged TCR beta genes was performed with a multiplex PCR assay on genomic DNA. Amplified TCR beta libraries were sequenced as 87-base-pair reads on the Illumina HiSeq System. Concerning the study's data processing: A later analysis tallied roughly 78 million unique TCR beta chains across the 550 to 850 repertoires, and approximately 12 million of those chains were shared by two or more donors. Raw reads were error-corrected and collapsed into unique sequences by a nearest-neighbor algorithm in which closely related sequences were merged to remove PCR and sequencing errors. V, D and J gene segments were assigned by aligning CDR3 sequences to IMGT reference sequences. For a sequence to be retained, a match of at least six nucleotides to both a V gene segment and a J gene segment was required. Rearrangements were called productive when the CDR3 lacked stop codons and stayed in frame with V and J; all others were non-productive. CDR3 was defined by IMGT convention, running from the second conserved V-encoded cysteine to the conserved J-encoded phenylalanine. Sequences without an unambiguous match to a single V gene segment were excluded from the earlier analysis of 587 of the donors. In an earlier analysis of 587 of the donors, a V segment was called functional when productive rearrangements were above 56.7%, and segregating when the standard deviation between donors exceeded 5%. A statistical classification framework was developed to diagnose cytomegalovirus status using the catalog of TCR beta chain sequences. In a later analysis, V and J genes were assigned by comparing TCR nucleotide sequences against IMGT/GENE-DB human TR gene sequences. A later analysis assigned CDR3 sequences and most-parsimonious VDJ recombination scenarios with the TCRdist pipeline. In a later analysis, each TCR beta chain was defined by its CDR3 amino acid sequence together with its V-gene family, and reads lacking a unique V-gene family were excluded. To address suspected cross-contamination and a sequencing artifact, a later analysis removed some 620 highly shared, low-generation-probability nucleotide sequences. In a later analysis, a clonal expansion index was calculated for each public chain from normalized within-repertoire ranks of inferred template counts. In a later analysis, generation probabilities were computed using a VDJ recombination model fitted to out-of-frame rearrangements, and the results were checked against IGoR. In a later analysis, TCR-TCR, TCR-HLA and TCR-CMV co-occurrence was scored with hypergeometric tests, and a repertoire-size bias correction was applied to TCR pairs. A later analysis estimated false discovery rates by permuting HLA or CMV assignments 20 times. A later analysis grouped co-occurring TCRs with DBSCAN, adding TCRdist sequence similarity when clustering within HLA-allele-positive subsets. Repertoires with fewer than 30,000 or more than 120,000 public chains were left out of co-occurrence clustering, as were a few repertoires with anomalous nucleotide sharing. As stored in TCRdb, this immuneACCESS dataset retains in-frame rearrangements with V and J assigned. A fraction of the clones does not appear; measured against another copy, unresolved V genes explain less than half of the discrepancy, and the remainder lacks a known reason. That table is the source of V, J and clone size, and D and trimming were worked out from the DNA. The table for this sample lists about 89,000 clones; 85% of them were counted only once. The leading ten clones occupy 7.4% of the sample.

The cohort was made up of 666 healthy bone marrow donors. Cohort members were all nominally healthy when sampled, although unrecorded immune exposures were likely present. The donor was CMV seropositive and belonged to the group of 270 or so seropositive cohort members. Every donor gave a peripheral blood sample, and the peripheral blood mononuclear cells from that sample were used for TCR beta sequencing. Genomic DNA was extracted from the blood cell samples with the Qiagen DNeasy Blood Extraction Kit. The sample taken for sequencing was PBMCs. The TCR was taken from a man in his forties in good health and CMV-seropositive.

DNA sequence: TGTGCCAGCAGCTTAGGGACAGATGGCTACACCTTC. It translates as CASSLGTDGYTF. The V and J genes are TRBV7-2 and TRBJ1-2, with TRBD1 tentatively as D gene (6 bases match). The CDR3 has 12 amino acids, counting the end cysteine and phenylalanine. The sequence is cut down to CDR3 DNA, 36 bases in frame from base 1. The germline ends are 6 bases apart after V is trimmed by 1 base and J by 6 bases. CDR1 SGHTA and CDR2 FQGNSA are derived from the germline V gene. With the rest looked up from the reference TRBV7-2 and TRBJ1-2 genes rather than sequenced, the full variable domain is GAGVSQSPSNKVTEKGKDVELRCDPISGHTALYWYRQSLGQGLEFLIYFQGNSAPDKSGLPSDRFSAERTGGSVSTLTIQRTQQEDSAVYLCASSLGTDGYTFGSGTRLTVV.